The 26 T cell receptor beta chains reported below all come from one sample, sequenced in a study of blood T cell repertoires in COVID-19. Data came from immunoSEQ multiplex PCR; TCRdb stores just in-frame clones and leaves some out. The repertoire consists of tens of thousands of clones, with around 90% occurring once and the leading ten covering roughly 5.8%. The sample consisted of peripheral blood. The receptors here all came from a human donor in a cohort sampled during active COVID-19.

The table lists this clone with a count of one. The CDR3 reads CASSLDIAVSYEQYF. DNA for the CDR3: TGTGCCAGCAGCTTAGATATAGCGGTCTCCTACGAGCAGTACTTC. This chain uses TRBV7-2 with TRBJ2-7; D possibly corresponds to TRBD2 (6 bases). V was shortened by 1 base and J by 0 bases, with 10 bases between the two germline ends. The CDR3 runs to 15 residues. CDR1 SGHTA and CDR2 FQGNSA come from the germline V gene.

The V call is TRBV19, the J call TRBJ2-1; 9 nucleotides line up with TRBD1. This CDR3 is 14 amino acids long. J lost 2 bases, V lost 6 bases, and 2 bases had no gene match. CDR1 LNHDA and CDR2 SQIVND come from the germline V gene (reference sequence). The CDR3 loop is CASRDRGPYNEQFF. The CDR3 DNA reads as TGTGCCAGTAGGGACAGGGGACCCTACAATGAGCAGTTCTTC.

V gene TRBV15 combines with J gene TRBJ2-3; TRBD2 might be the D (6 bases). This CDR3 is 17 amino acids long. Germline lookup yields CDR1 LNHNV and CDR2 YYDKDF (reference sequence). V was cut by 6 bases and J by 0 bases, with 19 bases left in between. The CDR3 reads CATSPGLPGLSTDTQYF. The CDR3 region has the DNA TGTGCCACCAGTCCGGGCCTTCCGGGACTTAGCACAGATACGCAGTATTTT.

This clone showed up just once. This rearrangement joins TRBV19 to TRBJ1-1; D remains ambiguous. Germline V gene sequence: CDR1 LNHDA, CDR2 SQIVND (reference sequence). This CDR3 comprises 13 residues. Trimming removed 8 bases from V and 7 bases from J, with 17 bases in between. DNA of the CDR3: TGTGCCAGTTGCAGGTCGGACTCCGGTGAAGCTTTCTTT. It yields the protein CASCRSDSGEAFF. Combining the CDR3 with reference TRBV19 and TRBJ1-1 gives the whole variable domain DGGITQSPKYLFRKEGQNVTLSCEQNLNHDAMYWYRQDPGQGLRLIYYSQIVNDFQKGDIAEGYSVSREKKESFPLTVTSAQKNPTAFYLCASCRSDSGEAFFGQGTRLTVV.

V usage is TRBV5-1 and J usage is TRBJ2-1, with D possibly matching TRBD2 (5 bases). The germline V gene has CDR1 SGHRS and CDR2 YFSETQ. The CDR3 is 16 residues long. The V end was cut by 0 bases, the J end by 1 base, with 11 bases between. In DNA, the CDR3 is TGCGCCAGCAGCTTGGTATCTAGCCCATCCTACAATGAGCAGTTCTTC. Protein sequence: CASSLVSSPSYNEQFF.

The CDR3 spells CASSFDWNTEAFF. CDR3 DNA: TGTGCCAGCAGCTTCGACTGGAACACTGAAGCTTTCTTT. This chain uses TRBV5-5 with TRBJ1-1; the D is unclear. V shed 2 bases and J shed 1 base, with 6 bases lying between them. CDR1 is SGHKS, CDR2 YYEKEE, per germline (reference sequence). This CDR3 region has 13 residues.

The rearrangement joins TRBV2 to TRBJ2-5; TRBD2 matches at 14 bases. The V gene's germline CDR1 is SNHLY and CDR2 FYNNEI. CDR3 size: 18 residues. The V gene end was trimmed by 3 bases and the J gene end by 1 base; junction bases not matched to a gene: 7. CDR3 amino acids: CASSDGGLAGVLQETQYF. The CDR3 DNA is TGTGCCAGCAGTGACGGGGGACTAGCGGGGGTGCTCCAAGAGACCCAGTACTTC.

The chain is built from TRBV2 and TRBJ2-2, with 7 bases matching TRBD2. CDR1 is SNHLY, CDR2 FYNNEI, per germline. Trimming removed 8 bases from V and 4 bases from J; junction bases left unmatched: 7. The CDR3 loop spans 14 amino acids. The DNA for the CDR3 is TGTGCCAGCGGGGAGGGACTCGGCACCGGGGAGCTGTTTTTT. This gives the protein CASGEGLGTGELFF.

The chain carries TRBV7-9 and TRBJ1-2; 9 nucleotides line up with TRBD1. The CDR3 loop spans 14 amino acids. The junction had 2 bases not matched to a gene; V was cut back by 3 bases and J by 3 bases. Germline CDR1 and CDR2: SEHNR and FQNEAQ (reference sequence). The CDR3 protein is CASSFGTGYYGYTF. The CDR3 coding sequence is TGTGCCAGCAGCTTCGGGACAGGGTACTATGGCTACACCTTC.

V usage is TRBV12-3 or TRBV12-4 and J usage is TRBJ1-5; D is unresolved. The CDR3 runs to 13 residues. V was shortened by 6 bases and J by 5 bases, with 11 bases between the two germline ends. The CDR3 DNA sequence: TGTGCCAGCAGAACCGGGGAGCATCAGCCCCAGCATTTT. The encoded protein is CASRTGEHQPQHF.

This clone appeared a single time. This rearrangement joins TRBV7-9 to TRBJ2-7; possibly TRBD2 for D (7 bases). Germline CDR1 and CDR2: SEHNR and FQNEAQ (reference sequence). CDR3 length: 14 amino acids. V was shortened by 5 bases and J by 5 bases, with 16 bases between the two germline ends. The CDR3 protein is CASSPGRGKDEQYF. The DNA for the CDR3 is TGTGCCAGCAGCCCTGGGAGGGGGAAGGACGAGCAGTACTTC.

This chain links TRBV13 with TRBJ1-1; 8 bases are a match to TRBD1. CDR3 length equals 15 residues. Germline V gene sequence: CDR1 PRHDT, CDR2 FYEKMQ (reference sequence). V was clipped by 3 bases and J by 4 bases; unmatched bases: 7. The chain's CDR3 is CASSFPGGSGTEAFF. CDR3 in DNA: TGTGCCAGCAGCTTTCCAGGGGGCAGTGGCACTGAAGCTTTCTTT. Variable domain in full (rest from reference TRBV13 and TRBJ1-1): AAGVIQSPRHLIKEKRETATLKCYPIPRHDTVYWYQQGPGQDPQFLISFYEKMQSDKGSIPDRFSAQQFSDYHSELNMSSLELGDSALYFCASSFPGGSGTEAFFGQGTRLTVV.

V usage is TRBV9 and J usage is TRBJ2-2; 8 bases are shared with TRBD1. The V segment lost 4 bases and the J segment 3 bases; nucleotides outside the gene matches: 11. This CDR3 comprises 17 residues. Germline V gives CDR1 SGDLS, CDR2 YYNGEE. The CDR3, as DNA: TGTGCCAGCAGCACAAGCATGGGACAGGTATACACCGGGGAGCTGTTTTTT. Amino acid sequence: CASSTSMGQVYTGELFF.

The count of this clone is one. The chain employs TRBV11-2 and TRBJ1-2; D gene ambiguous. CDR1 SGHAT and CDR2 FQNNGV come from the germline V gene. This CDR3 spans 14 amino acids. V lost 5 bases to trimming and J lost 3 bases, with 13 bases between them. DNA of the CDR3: TGTGCCAGCAGCCCACAGACGGATGACTATGGCTACACCTTC. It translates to CASSPQTDDYGYTF. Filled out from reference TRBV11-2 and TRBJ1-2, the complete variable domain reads EAGVAQSPRYKIIEKRQSVAFWCNPISGHATLYWYQQILGQGPKLLIQFQNNGVVDDSQLPKDRFSAERLKGVDSTLKIQPAKLEDSAVYLCASSPQTDDYGYTFGSGTRLTVV.

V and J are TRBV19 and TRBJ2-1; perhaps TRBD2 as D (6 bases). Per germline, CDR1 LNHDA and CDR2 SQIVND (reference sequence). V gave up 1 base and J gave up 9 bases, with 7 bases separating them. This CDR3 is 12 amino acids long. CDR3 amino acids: CASSIVGGEQFF. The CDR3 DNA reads TGTGCCAGTAGTATAGTCGGGGGTGAGCAGTTCTTC.

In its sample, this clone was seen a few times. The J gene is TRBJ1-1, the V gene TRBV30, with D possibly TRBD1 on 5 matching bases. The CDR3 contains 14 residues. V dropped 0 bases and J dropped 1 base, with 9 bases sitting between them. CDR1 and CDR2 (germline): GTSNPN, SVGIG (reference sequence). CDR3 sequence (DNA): TGTGCCTGGAGTGTACAGGAATGGAACACTGAAGCTTTCTTT. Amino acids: CAWSVQEWNTEAFF.

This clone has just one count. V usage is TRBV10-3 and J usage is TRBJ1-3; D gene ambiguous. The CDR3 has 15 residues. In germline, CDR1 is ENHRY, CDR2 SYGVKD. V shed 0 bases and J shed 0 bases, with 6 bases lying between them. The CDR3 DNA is TGTGCCATCAGTGAGTCTCCCAGCTCTGGAAACACCATATATTTT. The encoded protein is CAISESPSSGNTIYF.

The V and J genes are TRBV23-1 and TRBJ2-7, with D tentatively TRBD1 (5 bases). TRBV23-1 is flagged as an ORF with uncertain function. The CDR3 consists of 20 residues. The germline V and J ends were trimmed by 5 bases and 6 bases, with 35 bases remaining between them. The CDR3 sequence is CASSNLNPRAIFLRDSEQYF. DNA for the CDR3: TGCGCCAGCAGTAATCTTAACCCTCGGGCGATATTCCTCCGCGACAGCGAGCAGTACTTC.

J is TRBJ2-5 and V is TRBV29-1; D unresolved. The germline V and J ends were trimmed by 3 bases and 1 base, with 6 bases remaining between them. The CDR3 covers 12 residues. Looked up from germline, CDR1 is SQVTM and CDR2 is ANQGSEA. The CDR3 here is CSVDRSQETQYF. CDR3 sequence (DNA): TGCAGCGTTGATCGCAGCCAAGAGACCCAGTACTTC.

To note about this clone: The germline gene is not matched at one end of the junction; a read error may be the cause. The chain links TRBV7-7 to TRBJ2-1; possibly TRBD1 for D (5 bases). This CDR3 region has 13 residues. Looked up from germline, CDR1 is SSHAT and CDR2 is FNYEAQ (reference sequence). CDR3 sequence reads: CASSFDSFNEQFF. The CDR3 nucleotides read TGTGCTAGCAGCTTTGACAGTTTCAATGAGCAGTTCTTC.

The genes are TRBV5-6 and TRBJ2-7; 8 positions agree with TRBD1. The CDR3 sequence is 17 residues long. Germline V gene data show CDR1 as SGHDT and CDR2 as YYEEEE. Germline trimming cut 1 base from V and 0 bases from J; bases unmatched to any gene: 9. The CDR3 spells CASSLPGGVSRSYEQYF. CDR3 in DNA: TGTGCCAGCAGCTTGCCAGGGGGCGTGAGCCGCTCCTACGAGCAGTACTTC. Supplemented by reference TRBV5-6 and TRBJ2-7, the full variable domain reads DAGVTQSPTHLIKTRGQQVTLRCSPKSGHDTVSWYQQALGQGPQFIFQYYEEEERQRGNFPDRFSGHQFPNYSSELNVNALLLGDSALYLCASSLPGGVSRSYEQYFGPGTRLTVT.

This CDR3 reads CASSLAPLSSGTDTQYF. The CDR3 coding sequence is TGTGCCAGCAGCTTAGCCCCACTGTCGTCTGGCACAGATACGCAGTATTTT. The chain links TRBV7-2 to TRBJ2-3; D not resolved. Germline V gives CDR1 SGHTA, CDR2 FQGNSA. The germline V and J ends were trimmed by 0 bases and 1 base, with 14 bases remaining between them. CDR3 length: 17 amino acids.

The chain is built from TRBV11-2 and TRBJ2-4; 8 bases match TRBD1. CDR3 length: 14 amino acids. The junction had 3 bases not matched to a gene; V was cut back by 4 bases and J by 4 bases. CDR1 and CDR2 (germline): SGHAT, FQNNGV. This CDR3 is CASSSRQGKNIQYF. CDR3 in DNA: TGTGCCAGCAGCTCCCGACAGGGGAAAAACATTCAGTACTTC.

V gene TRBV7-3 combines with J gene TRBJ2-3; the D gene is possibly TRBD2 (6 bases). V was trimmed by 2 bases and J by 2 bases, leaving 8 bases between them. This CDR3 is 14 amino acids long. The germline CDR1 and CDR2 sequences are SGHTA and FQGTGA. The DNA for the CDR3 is TGTGCCAGCAGCTTAGGAGGGGCCACAGATACGCAGTATTTT. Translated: CASSLGGATDTQYF.

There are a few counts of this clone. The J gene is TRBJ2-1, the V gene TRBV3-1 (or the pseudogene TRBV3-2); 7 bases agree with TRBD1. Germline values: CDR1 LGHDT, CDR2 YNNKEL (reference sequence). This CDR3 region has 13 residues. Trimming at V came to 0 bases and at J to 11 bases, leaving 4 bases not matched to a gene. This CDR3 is CASSQELTGKQFF. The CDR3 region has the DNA TGTGCCAGCAGCCAAGAGCTGACAGGGAAGCAGTTCTTC.

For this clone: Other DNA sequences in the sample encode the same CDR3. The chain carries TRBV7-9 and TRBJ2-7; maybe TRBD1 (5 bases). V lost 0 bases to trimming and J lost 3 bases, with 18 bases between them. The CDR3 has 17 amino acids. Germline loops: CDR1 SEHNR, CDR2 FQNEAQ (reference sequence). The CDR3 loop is CASSLAGSAGKNYEQYF. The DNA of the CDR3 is TGTGCCAGCAGCTTAGCTGGATCGGCAGGGAAAAACTACGAGCAGTACTTC.